Each of the 14 T cell receptor beta chains below was sequenced from the same sample in a study of T cell changes during pregnancy in multiple sclerosis (dated by TCRdb to between 2018 and 2020). Libraries came from the immunoSEQ multiplex PCR assay. The immuneACCESS repertoire file appears here via TCRdb, limited to in-frame rearrangements. These files lack a portion of the clones; in checked studies, under half of the deficit traces to unresolved V genes, and the cause of the others is not known. For this sample there are approximately 25,000 clones; roughly 86% appear just once. Approximately 13% of the sample is held by the ten biggest clonotypes. The sample was CD8+ T cells from peripheral blood mononuclear cells, taken in the first trimester of pregnancy. The receptor source for this set is a female donor in good health, enrolled as a control in a pregnancy study.

This chain links TRBV27 with TRBJ1-1, with D unresolved. The V end lost 0 bases, the J end lost 7 bases, and 12 bases lay between the germline ends. The length of the CDR3 is 14 residues. From germline, CDR1 is MNHEY and CDR2 SMNVEV (reference sequence). The CDR3 reads CASSLSKTSREAFF. The CDR3 coding sequence is TGTGCCAGCAGTTTATCCAAAACGAGCCGTGAAGCTTTCTTT.

The rearrangement joins TRBV9 to TRBJ2-7; the match to TRBD2 covers 7 bases. J was trimmed by 5 bases and V by 0 bases; bases with no gene match: 5. The CDR3 contains 14 residues. Germline V gives CDR1 SGDLS, CDR2 YYNGEE. This chain's CDR3 is CASSVGAGSDEQYF. CDR3 DNA: TGTGCCAGCAGCGTAGGAGCGGGATCCGACGAGCAGTACTTC.

The chain carries TRBV6-5 and TRBJ2-1, with a tentative D call TRBD2 (6 bases). The CDR3 totals 14 residues. V was shortened by 0 bases and J by 8 bases, with 11 bases between the two germline ends. Per germline, CDR1 MNHEY and CDR2 SVGAGI. CDR3 bases: TGTGCCAGCAGTTACTCGGGTGCGGGACATGAGCAGTTCTTC. This gives the protein CASSYSGAGHEQFF.

V usage is TRBV10-3 and J usage is TRBJ2-7, with D possibly TRBD1 on 6 matching bases. The V gene's germline CDR1 is ENHRY and CDR2 SYGVKD. This CDR3 spans 13 amino acids. V lost 7 bases and J lost 2, with 12 bases in between. Written as DNA, the CDR3 is TGTGCCATCAACGACCGGGACACCTACGAGCAGTACTTC. This translates into CAINDRDTYEQYF.

The chain employs TRBV5-6 and TRBJ2-5, with TRBD2 matching over 8 bases. From germline, CDR1 is SGHDT and CDR2 YYEEEE. This CDR3 has 16 amino acids. The ends lost 4 bases at V and 0 bases at J; junction bases unmatched: 8. The CDR3 reads CASSPPRGGYQETQYF. CDR3 bases: TGTGCCAGCAGCCCCCCCCGGGGGGGGTACCAAGAGACCCAGTACTTC.

The V gene is TRBV6-6, the J gene TRBJ1-5; tentative D call: TRBD1 (5 bases). Looked up from germline, CDR1 is MNHNY and CDR2 is SVGAGI (reference sequence). V was clipped by 7 bases and J by 1 base, with 8 bases between them. This CDR3 spans 13 amino acids. This chain's CDR3 is CASTSGSNQPQHF. The CDR3 nucleotides read TGTGCCAGCACCTCAGGGAGCAATCAGCCCCAGCATTTT.

The V call is TRBV29-1, the J call TRBJ1-2; possible D gene TRBD1, 6 bases. V lost 7 bases and J 4 bases, leaving 13 bases between the germline ends. The CDR3 length is 12 residues. The V gene's germline CDR1 is SQVTM and CDR2 ANQGSEA. CDR3 protein: CSARGGGYGYTF. CDR3 bases: TGCAGCGCGCGGGGGGGCGGCTATGGCTACACCTTC. Together with reference TRBV29-1 and TRBJ1-2, the CDR3 gives the full variable domain: SAVISQKPSRDICQRGTSLTIQCQVDSQVTMMFWYRQQPGQSLTLIATANQGSEATYESGFVIDKFPISRPNLTFSTLTVSNMSPEDSSIYLCSARGGGYGYTFGSGTRLTVV.

J is TRBJ1-6 and V is TRBV5-6, with 10 positions matching TRBD1. Germline V gives CDR1 SGHDT, CDR2 YYEEEE. V was pared by 4 bases and J by 7 bases, with 8 bases of the junction left unmatched. CDR3 length: 16 amino acids. The CDR3 here is CASSVTGGEGNSPLHF. The CDR3 nucleotides read TGTGCCAGCAGCGTGACAGGGGGCGAAGGCAATTCACCCCTCCACTTT.

This chain joins TRBV11-2 and TRBJ1-2; weak D call: TRBD1 (6 bases). Germline V gives CDR1 SGHAT, CDR2 FQNNGV. This CDR3 is 15 amino acids long. V was clipped by 3 bases and J by 4 bases, with 15 bases between them. In DNA form, the CDR3 reads TGTGCCAGCAGCTTGGCGGCAGGGGCGGGCTATGGCTACACCTTC. Translation: CASSLAAGAGYGYTF.

The CDR3 DNA reads TGCGCCAGCAGCCACGACAGAAACATGAACACTGAAGCTTTCTTT. It translates to CASSHDRNMNTEAFF. This chain links TRBV4-1 with TRBJ1-1, with D possibly matching TRBD1 (5 bases). This CDR3 is built from 15 residues. CDR1 and CDR2 (germline): MGHRA, YSYEKL. V was trimmed by 3 bases and J by 0 bases, leaving 11 bases between them.

DNA for the CDR3: TGTGCCGGAGGGACGGATATGAACACTGAAGCTTTCTTT. It translates to CAGGTDMNTEAFF. The chain couples TRBV6-1 to TRBJ1-1; D may be TRBD1 (5 bases). CDR1 MNHNS and CDR2 SASEGT come from the germline V gene. Trimming left V 11 bases short and J 0 bases short, with 13 bases between. This CDR3 contains 13 residues.

This clone occurred once. This chain joins TRBV11-2 and TRBJ2-2, with D perhaps TRBD2 (6 bases). CDR1 and CDR2 from the germline V gene are SGHAT and FQNNGV. V lost 5 bases and J 5 bases, leaving 18 bases between the germline ends. The CDR3 spans 16 residues. In DNA, the CDR3 is TGTGCCAGCAGCCGGGAGTTCCCAGGATCAACCGGGGAGCTGTTTTTT. It yields the protein CASSREFPGSTGELFF.

The chain recombines TRBV14 with TRBJ2-5; D not resolved. Trimming pared 0 bases from V and 4 bases from J, leaving 9 bases between. This CDR3 is built from 14 residues. Germline V lookup: CDR1 SGHDN, CDR2 FVKESK. The CDR3, as DNA: TGTGCCAGCAGCCAAGATTACACGGGAGAGACCCAGTACTTC. Translated, it gives CASSQDYTGETQYF.

The count of this clone is one. The chain joins TRBV27 to TRBJ2-1; D may be TRBD2 (5 bases). V lost 7 bases to trimming and J lost 3 bases, with 13 bases between them. In germline, CDR1 is MNHEY, CDR2 SMNVEV (reference sequence). The CDR3 sequence is 14 residues long. CDR3 loop: CASTPIGGYNEQFF. The CDR3 DNA sequence: TGTGCCAGCACTCCAATCGGAGGCTACAATGAGCAGTTCTTC.